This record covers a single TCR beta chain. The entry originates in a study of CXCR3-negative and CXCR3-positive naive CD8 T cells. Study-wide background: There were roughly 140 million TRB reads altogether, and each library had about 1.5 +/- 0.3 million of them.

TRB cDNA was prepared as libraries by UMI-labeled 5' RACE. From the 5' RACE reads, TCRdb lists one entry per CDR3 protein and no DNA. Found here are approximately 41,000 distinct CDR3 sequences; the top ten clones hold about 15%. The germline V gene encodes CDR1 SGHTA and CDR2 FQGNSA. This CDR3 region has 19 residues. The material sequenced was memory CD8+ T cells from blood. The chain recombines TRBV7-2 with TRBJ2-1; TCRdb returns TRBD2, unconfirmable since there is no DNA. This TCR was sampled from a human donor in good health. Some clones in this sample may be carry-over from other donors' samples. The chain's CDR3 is CASFTPPLAGLASYNEQFF.